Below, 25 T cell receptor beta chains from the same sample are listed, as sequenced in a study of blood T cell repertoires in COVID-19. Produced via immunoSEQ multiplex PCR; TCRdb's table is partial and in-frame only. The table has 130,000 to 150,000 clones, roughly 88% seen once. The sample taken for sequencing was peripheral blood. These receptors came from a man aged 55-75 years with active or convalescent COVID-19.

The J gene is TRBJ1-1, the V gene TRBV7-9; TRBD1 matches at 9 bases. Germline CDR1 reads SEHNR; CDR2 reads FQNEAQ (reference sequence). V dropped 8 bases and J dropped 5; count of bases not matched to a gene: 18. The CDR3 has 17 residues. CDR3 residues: CASLLRDREARMTEAFF. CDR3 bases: TGTGCCAGCCTCCTCCGGGACAGGGAGGCTCGTATGACTGAAGCTTTCTTT.

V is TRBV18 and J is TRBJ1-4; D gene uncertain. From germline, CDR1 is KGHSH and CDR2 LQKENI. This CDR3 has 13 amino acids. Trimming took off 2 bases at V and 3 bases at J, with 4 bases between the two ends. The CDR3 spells CASSPSPNEKLFF. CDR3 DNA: TGTGCCAGCTCACCAAGCCCTAATGAAAAACTGTTTTTT.

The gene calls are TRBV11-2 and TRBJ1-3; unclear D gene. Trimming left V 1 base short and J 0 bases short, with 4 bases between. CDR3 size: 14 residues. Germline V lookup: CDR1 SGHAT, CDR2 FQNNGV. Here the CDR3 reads CASSLANSGNTIYF. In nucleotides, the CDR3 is TGTGCCAGCAGCTTAGCTAACTCTGGAAACACCATATATTTT. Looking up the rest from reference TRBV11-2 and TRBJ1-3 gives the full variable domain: EAGVAQSPRYKIIEKRQSVAFWCNPISGHATLYWYQQILGQGPKLLIQFQNNGVVDDSQLPKDRFSAERLKGVDSTLKIQPAKLEDSAVYLCASSLANSGNTIYFGEGSWLTVV.

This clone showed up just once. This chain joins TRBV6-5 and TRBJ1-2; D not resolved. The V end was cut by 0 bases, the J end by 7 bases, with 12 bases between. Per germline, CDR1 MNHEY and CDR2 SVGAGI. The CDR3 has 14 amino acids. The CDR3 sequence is CASSYSGGETGYTF. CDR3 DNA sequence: TGTGCCAGCAGTTACTCAGGCGGGGAAACTGGCTACACCTTC.

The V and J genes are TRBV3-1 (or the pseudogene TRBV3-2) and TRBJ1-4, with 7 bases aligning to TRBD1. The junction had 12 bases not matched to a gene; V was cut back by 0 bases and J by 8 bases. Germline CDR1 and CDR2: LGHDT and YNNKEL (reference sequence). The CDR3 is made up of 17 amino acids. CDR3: CASSQDPKTDRSEKLFF. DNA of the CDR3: TGTGCCAGCAGCCAAGATCCTAAGACGGACAGGAGCGAAAAACTGTTTTTT.

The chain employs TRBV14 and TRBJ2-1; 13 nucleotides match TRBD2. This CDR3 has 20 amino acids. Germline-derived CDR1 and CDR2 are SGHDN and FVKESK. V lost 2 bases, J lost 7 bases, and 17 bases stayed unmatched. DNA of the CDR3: TGTGCCAGCAGCCAATCCGTTAATGTGGGACTAGCGGGATTTAGGAATGAGCAGTTCTTC. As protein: CASSQSVNVGLAGFRNEQFF.

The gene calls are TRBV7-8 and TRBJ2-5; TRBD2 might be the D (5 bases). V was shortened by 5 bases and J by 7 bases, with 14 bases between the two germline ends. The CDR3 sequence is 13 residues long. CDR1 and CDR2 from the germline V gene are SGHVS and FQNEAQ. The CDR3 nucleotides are TGTGCCAGCAGCCGCGGAGGTATGCCGACCCAGTACTTC. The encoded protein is CASSRGGMPTQYF.

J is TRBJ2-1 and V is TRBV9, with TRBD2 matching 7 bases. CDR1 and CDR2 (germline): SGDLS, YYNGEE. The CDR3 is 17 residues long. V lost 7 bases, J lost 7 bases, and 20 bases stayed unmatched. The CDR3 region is CASDRGRAGAQINEQFF. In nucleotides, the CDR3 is TGTGCCAGCGACCGAGGGAGGGCGGGAGCCCAAATTAATGAGCAGTTCTTC.

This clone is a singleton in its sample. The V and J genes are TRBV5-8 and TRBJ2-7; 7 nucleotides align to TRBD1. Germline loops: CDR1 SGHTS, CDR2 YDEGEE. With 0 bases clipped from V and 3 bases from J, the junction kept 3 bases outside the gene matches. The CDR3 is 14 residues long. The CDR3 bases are TGTGCCAGCAGCTTGGGACAGGGCGTCTACGAGCAGTACTTC. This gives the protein CASSLGQGVYEQYF.

For the CDR3, the DNA is TGTGCCAGCAGCCTTCACAGGGCATTGAACACTGAAGCTTTCTTT. It specifies CASSLHRALNTEAFF. The gene calls are TRBV11-2 and TRBJ1-1, with a weak D call TRBD1 (6 bases). Deletions cut 5 bases from V and 0 bases from J, with 13 bases between. The CDR3 covers 15 residues. CDR1 is SGHAT, CDR2 FQNNGV, per germline.

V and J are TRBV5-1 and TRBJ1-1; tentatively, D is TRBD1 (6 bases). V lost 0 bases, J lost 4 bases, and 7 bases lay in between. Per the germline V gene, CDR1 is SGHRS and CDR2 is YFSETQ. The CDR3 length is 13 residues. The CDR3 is CASSLAGATEAFF. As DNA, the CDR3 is TGCGCCAGCAGCTTGGCAGGGGCCACTGAAGCTTTCTTT.

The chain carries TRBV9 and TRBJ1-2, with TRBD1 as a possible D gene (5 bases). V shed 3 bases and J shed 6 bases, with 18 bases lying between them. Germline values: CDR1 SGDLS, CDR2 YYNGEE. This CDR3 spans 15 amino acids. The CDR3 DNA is TGTGCCAGCAGCGGATATATTCCAGACAGCAATGGCTACACCTTC. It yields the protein CASSGYIPDSNGYTF.

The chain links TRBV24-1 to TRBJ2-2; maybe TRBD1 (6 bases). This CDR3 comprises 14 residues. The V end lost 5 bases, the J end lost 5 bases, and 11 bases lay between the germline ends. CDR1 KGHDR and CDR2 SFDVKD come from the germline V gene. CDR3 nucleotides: TGTGCCACCAGTGCCCCGACAGGAACCGGGGAGCTGTTTTTT. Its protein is CATSAPTGTGELFF.

The CDR3 nucleotides read TGTGCCAGCAGACCACAGGGGGTCGGTGGCTACACCTTC. Translated: CASRPQGVGGYTF. This sequence joins TRBV27 and TRBJ1-2, with TRBD1 matching 8 bases. This CDR3 has 13 amino acids. The V gene end was trimmed by 6 bases and the J gene end by 7 bases; junction bases not matched to a gene: 7. From germline, CDR1 is MNHEY and CDR2 SMNVEV (reference sequence).

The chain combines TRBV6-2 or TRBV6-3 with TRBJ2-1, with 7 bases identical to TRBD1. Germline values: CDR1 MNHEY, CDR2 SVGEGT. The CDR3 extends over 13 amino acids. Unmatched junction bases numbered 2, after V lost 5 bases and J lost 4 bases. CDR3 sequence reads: CASSPRGYNEQFF. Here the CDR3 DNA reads TGTGCCAGCAGTCCCAGGGGGTACAATGAGCAGTTCTTC.

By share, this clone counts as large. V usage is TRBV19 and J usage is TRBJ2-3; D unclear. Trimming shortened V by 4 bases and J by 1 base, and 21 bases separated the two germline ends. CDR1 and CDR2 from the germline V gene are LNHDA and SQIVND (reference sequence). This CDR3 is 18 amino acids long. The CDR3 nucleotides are TGTGCCAGTAGTACGACCCGCGGCCTTTACCTTCGCACAGATACGCAGTATTTT. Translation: CASSTTRGLYLRTDTQYF. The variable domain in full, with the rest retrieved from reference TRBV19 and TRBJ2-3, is DGGITQSPKYLFRKEGQNVTLSCEQNLNHDAMYWYRQDPGQGLRLIYYSQIVNDFQKGDIAEGYSVSREKKESFPLTVTSAQKNPTAFYLCASSTTRGLYLRTDTQYFGPGTRLTVL.

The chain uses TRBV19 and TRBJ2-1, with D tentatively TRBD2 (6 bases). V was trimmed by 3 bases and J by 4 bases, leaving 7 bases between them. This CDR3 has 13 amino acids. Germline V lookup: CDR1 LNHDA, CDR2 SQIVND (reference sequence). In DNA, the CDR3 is TGTGCCAGTAGTATTGCGGGATACAATGAGCAGTTCTTC. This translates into CASSIAGYNEQFF.

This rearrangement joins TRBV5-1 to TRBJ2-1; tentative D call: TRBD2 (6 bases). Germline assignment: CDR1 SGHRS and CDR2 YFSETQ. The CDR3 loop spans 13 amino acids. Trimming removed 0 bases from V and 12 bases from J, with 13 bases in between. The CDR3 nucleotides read TGCGCCAGCAGCTTGGCCACTAGCACTCCGCAGTTCTTC. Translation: CASSLATSTPQFF.

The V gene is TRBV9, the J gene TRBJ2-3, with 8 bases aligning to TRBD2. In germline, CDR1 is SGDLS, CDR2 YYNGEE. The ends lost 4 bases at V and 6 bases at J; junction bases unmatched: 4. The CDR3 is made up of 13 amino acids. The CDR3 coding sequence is TGTGCCAGCAGCAAGGGACTAGACGATACGCAGTATTTT. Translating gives CASSKGLDDTQYF.

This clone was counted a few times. The CDR3 here is CATSRNAGRRSSYNSPLHF. The DNA of the CDR3 is TGTGCCACCAGCAGAAATGCGGGACGGAGGAGCTCCTATAATTCACCCCTCCACTTT. J is TRBJ1-6 and V is TRBV15; perhaps TRBD1 as D (5 bases). V lost 2 bases, J lost 0 bases, and 17 bases lay in between. Germline-derived CDR1 and CDR2 are LNHNV and YYDKDF (reference sequence). This CDR3 is built from 19 residues.

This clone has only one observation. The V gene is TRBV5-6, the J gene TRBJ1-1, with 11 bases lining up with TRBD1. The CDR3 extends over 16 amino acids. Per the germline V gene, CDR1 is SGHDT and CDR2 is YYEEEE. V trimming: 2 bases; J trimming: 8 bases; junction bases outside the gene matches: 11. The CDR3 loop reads CASSFSSGTGGAEAFF. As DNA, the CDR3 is TGTGCCAGCAGCTTTAGCTCCGGGACAGGGGGTGCAGAAGCTTTCTTT.

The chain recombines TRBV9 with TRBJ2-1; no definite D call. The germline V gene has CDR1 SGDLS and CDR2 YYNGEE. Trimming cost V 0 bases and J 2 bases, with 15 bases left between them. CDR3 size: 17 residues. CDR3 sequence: CASSVGYRQSPYNEQFF. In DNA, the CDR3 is TGTGCCAGCAGCGTAGGTTATCGCCAAAGCCCCTACAATGAGCAGTTCTTC.

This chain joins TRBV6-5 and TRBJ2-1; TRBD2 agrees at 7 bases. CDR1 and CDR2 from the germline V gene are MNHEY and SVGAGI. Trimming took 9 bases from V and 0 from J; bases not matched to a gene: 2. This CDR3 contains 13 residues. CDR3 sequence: CASRTSSYNEQFF. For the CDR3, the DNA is TGTGCCAGTAGGACTAGCTCCTACAATGAGCAGTTCTTC.

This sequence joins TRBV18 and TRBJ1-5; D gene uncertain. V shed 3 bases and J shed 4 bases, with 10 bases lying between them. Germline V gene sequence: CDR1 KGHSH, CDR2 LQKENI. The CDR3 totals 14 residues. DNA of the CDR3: TGTGCCAGCTCACCGCGGCAAATGAATCAGCCCCAGCATTTT. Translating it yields CASSPRQMNQPQHF.

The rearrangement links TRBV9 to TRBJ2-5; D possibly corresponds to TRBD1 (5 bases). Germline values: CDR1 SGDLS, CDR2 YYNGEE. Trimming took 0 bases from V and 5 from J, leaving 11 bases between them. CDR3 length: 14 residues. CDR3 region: CASSVEGLGETQYF. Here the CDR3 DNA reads TGTGCCAGCAGCGTAGAGGGGCTGGGGGAGACCCAGTACTTC.